What follows are 19 T cell receptor beta chains derived from one specimen sequenced in a study of CD4 T cells in relation to SARS-CoV-2 and coronaviruses. Some clones are missing from TCRdb's copy, which holds only in-frame ones; the method was immunoSEQ multiplex PCR. Found here are tens of thousands of clones, approximately 87% of them singletons; the top ten hold roughly 10%. Sequencing used memory CD4+ T cells from PBMCs. Every receptor here comes from an adult with COVID-19.

The rearrangement joins TRBV6-6 to TRBJ2-6; no clear D. Looked up from germline, CDR1 is MNHNY and CDR2 is SVGAGI (reference sequence). The CDR3 has 17 amino acids. With 5 bases removed from V and 0 bases from J, the gap between germline ends came to 14 bases. This CDR3 is CASSRFTTGSGANVLTF. CDR3 in DNA: TGTGCCAGCAGTCGATTTACGACTGGCTCTGGGGCCAACGTCCTGACTTTC.

The chain couples TRBV7-9 to TRBJ2-2; no clear D gene. Trimming stripped 2 bases from V and 6 bases from J, with 10 bases between. The CDR3 covers 14 residues. CDR1 and CDR2 from the germline V gene are SEHNR and FQNEAQ (reference sequence). CDR3 in DNA: TGTGCCAGCAGCTTATATAGCTTCCCCGGGGAGCTGTTTTTT. It is translated as CASSLYSFPGELFF.

The chain is built from TRBV4-1 and TRBJ2-3; D is uncertain. The CDR3 sequence is 11 residues long. V was shortened by 1 base and J by 5 bases, with 1 base between the two germline ends. Germline V gene sequence: CDR1 MGHRA, CDR2 YSYEKL. The CDR3 DNA is TGCGCCAGCAGCCAAGGAGATACGCAGTATTTT. The encoded protein is CASSQGDTQYF.

This sequence joins TRBV7-3 and TRBJ2-5; D is undetermined. Per germline, CDR1 SGHTA and CDR2 FQGTGA. This CDR3 spans 13 amino acids. Trimming stripped 1 base from V and 7 bases from J, with 10 bases between. The CDR3, as DNA: TGTGCCAGCAGCTTAATTCCAGAAGGGACCCAGTACTTC. Its translation: CASSLIPEGTQYF.

The rearrangement joins TRBV2 to TRBJ2-7, with TRBD1 identical over 8 bases. The junction had 6 bases not matched to a gene; V was cut back by 1 base and J by 4 bases. The CDR3 consists of 15 residues. Germline V CDR1 and CDR2: SNHLY, FYNNEI. The CDR3 spells CASSEEAGGFYEQYF. For the CDR3, the DNA is TGTGCCAGCAGTGAAGAGGCAGGGGGCTTTTACGAGCAGTACTTC.

The chain links TRBV7-6 to TRBJ2-5; 12 nucleotides agree with TRBD1. The CDR3 spans 17 residues. Per germline, CDR1 SGHVS and CDR2 FNYEAQ. V shed 1 base, J shed 5 bases, and the junction held 8 bases outside the gene matches. The CDR3 region is CASSLVGTGGASETQYF. DNA for the CDR3: TGTGCCAGCAGCTTAGTCGGGACAGGGGGCGCGTCTGAGACCCAGTACTTC.

This chain joins TRBV11-3 and TRBJ2-3; D remains ambiguous. Trimming removed 5 bases from V and 0 bases from J, with 15 bases in between. In germline, CDR1 is SGHNT, CDR2 YENEEA. The CDR3 sequence is 16 residues long. Here the CDR3 DNA reads TGTGCCAGCAGCCACCGCAGGAAAACTAGCACAGATACGCAGTATTTT. Translating gives CASSHRRKTSTDTQYF.

The V and J genes are TRBV6-6 and TRBJ1-5; no clear D gene. V shed 3 bases and J shed 10 bases, with 10 bases lying between them. CDR1 MNHNY and CDR2 SVGAGI come from the germline V gene (reference sequence). CDR3 length: 12 amino acids. CDR3 amino acids: CASSYDVSPQHF. The CDR3 bases are TGTGCCAGCAGTTATGACGTTTCTCCCCAGCATTTT.

The V gene is TRBV11-2, the J gene TRBJ1-2; TRBD1 agrees at 7 bases. With V trimmed by 8 bases and J by 7 bases, 7 bases remained unmatched. The V gene's germline CDR1 is SGHAT and CDR2 FQNNGV. This CDR3 has 12 amino acids. This chain's CDR3 is CASGADRVGYTF. The CDR3 coding sequence is TGTGCCAGCGGAGCTGACAGGGTTGGCTACACCTTC. Supplemented by reference TRBV11-2 and TRBJ1-2, the full variable domain reads EAGVAQSPRYKIIEKRQSVAFWCNPISGHATLYWYQQILGQGPKLLIQFQNNGVVDDSQLPKDRFSAERLKGVDSTLKIQPAKLEDSAVYLCASGADRVGYTFGSGTRLTVV.

V usage is TRBV11-3 and J usage is TRBJ2-5; D call uncertain. The CDR3 is 13 residues long. V shed 5 bases and J shed 0 bases, with 7 bases lying between them. Germline CDR1 reads SGHNT; CDR2 reads YENEEA. The DNA for the CDR3 is TGTGCCAGCAGCAAGACATACCAAGAGACCCAGTACTTC. It yields the protein CASSKTYQETQYF.

The V and J genes are TRBV3-1 (or the pseudogene TRBV3-2) and TRBJ2-7; D possibly corresponds to TRBD2 (5 bases). This CDR3 contains 13 residues. Trimming took 4 bases from V and 7 from J, leaving 14 bases between them. Looked up from germline, CDR1 is LGHDT and CDR2 is YNNKEL (reference sequence). CDR3 sequence (DNA): TGTGCCAGCAGCCTCAATTATAGGACTGAGCAGTACTTC. It yields the protein CASSLNYRTEQYF.

This chain links TRBV30 with TRBJ2-7; 12 bases are a match to TRBD2. Germline lookup yields CDR1 GTSNPN and CDR2 SVGIG (reference sequence). Trimming cost V 1 base and J 6 bases; bases outside gene matches: 1. This CDR3 has 13 residues. As DNA, the CDR3 is TGTGCCTGGAGTGGGACTAGCGGGGCCGAGCAGTACTTC. Translation: CAWSGTSGAEQYF.

The V gene is TRBV27, the J gene TRBJ2-7, with 9 nucleotides matching TRBD1. The length of the CDR3 is 17 residues. J was trimmed by 2 bases and V by 0 bases; bases with no gene match: 8. CDR1 is MNHEY, CDR2 SMNVEV, per germline (reference sequence). CDR3 in DNA: TGTGCCAGCAGTTTATCGATTTATAGGGACAGGGCCTACGAGCAGTACTTC. Translating gives CASSLSIYRDRAYEQYF.

This clone was counted between two and nine times. The chain recombines TRBV7-9 with TRBJ1-2, with 11 bases fitting TRBD1. J lost 0 bases, V lost 2 bases, and 2 bases had no gene match. From germline, CDR1 is SEHNR and CDR2 FQNEAQ (reference sequence). The CDR3 covers 16 residues. CDR3 sequence: CASSLPGQGANYGYTF. The CDR3 DNA sequence: TGTGCCAGCAGCTTACCGGGACAGGGGGCTAACTATGGCTACACCTTC.

This clone was picked up a small number of times. The chain recombines TRBV11-3 with TRBJ2-1; D not resolved. The CDR3 contains 14 residues. V lost 2 bases and J lost 3, with 8 bases in between. From germline, CDR1 is SGHNT and CDR2 YENEEA. The CDR3: CASSLRVRYNEQFF. Here the CDR3 DNA reads TGTGCCAGCAGCTTAAGGGTACGCTACAATGAGCAGTTCTTC.

In this sample, this clone turned up once. This sequence joins TRBV5-1 and TRBJ1-3; maybe TRBD1 (6 bases). Germline V lookup: CDR1 SGHRS, CDR2 YFSETQ. This CDR3 spans 14 amino acids. The V end lost 4 bases, the J end lost 0 bases, and 8 bases lay between the germline ends. DNA of the CDR3: TGCGCCAGCAGCCTGACAGGCTCTGGAAACACCATATATTTT. Amino acids: CASSLTGSGNTIYF.

J is TRBJ1-2 and V is TRBV7-9, with D unresolved. Germline CDR1 and CDR2: SEHNR and FQNEAQ (reference sequence). The CDR3 is 14 residues long. The germline V and J ends were trimmed by 2 bases and 2 bases, with 9 bases remaining between them. Here the CDR3 reads CASSLLSVNYGYTF. The CDR3, as DNA: TGTGCCAGCAGCTTATTGTCAGTCAACTATGGCTACACCTTC.

The chain links TRBV14 to TRBJ2-2; D is uncertain. Germline CDR1 reads SGHDN; CDR2 reads FVKESK. The CDR3 consists of 16 residues. The germline V and J ends were trimmed by 1 base and 1 base, with 10 bases remaining between them. CDR3 sequence reads: CASSQVMLQNTGELFF. The CDR3 DNA follows: TGTGCCAGCAGCCAAGTCATGCTTCAGAACACCGGGGAGCTGTTTTTT.

As DNA, the CDR3 is TGTGCCAGTAGTCGCTACCAAACGGGACAGGATGAAGCTTTCTTT. Translation: CASSRYQTGQDEAFF. V gene TRBV19 combines with J gene TRBJ1-1; 8 nucleotides match TRBD1. The CDR3 covers 15 residues. V trimming: 5 bases; J trimming: 7 bases; junction bases outside the gene matches: 12. CDR1 is LNHDA and CDR2 is SQIVND in the germline V gene (reference sequence).